These T cell receptor beta chains were read from a single sample in a study of identical twins. TCRdb recomputed calls from the 5' RACE reads with MiXCR, one row per CDR3 protein. Of a few hundred thousand distinct CDR3 sequences listed, roughly 13% are singletons. Separately, the same data were catalogued under a study of yellow fever vaccine responses in identical twins.

The source material was CD4+ T cells sorted from blood. The source is a woman between 18 and 30 years old in good health. CDR3s include the opening cysteine and the closing phenylalanine or tryptophan. The order of the fields is CDR3 DNA, CDR3 protein, clone size, V gene, J gene, D gene. D genes are given only for firm matches. Rows may omit the clone size; those that give it use once, few, many or a size class.

TGTGCCAGCAGTAATCCGGGACTAGCGGACAATGAGCAGTTCTTC,CASSNPGLADNEQFF,NA,TRBV5-6,TRBJ2-1,TRBD2
TGTGCCAGCAGCTCCGAAAAAAACAGGGGAGTTGATTCACCCCTCCACTTT,CASSSEKNRGVDSPLHF,NA,TRBV11-2,TRBJ1-6,TRBD1
TGTGCCAGCAGCCACAAAGCCATGGGGACCCAGTACTTC,CASSHKAMGTQYF,NA,TRBV3-1,TRBJ2-5,NA
TGCGCCAGCAGCTTGGAGGACAGCAACACAGATACGCAGTATTTT,CASSLEDSNTDTQYF,NA,TRBV5-1,TRBJ2-3,NA
TGCAGCGTGTATTACAATGAGCAGTTCTTC,CSVYYNEQFF,few,TRBV29-1,TRBJ2-1,NA
TGTGCCAGCAGCTTCGACAGAAAAAGCACCGGGGAGCTGTTTTTT,CASSFDRKSTGELFF,NA,TRBV7-3,TRBJ2-2,NA
TGTGCCAGCAGCGCGAAGGACAGGGGCGGACCCCTCCACTTT,CASSAKDRGGPLHF,few,TRBV9,TRBJ1-6,TRBD1
TGCAGCGTTGAGGGGGCCGGCGGAGATACGCAGTATTTT,CSVEGAGGDTQYF,NA,TRBV29-1,TRBJ2-3,NA
TGCAGTGCTAGAGATCAGGCAGGCAGGGAGCTGTTTTTT,CSARDQAGRELFF,NA,TRBV20-1,TRBJ2-2,NA
TGCGCCAGCAGTGTAGGACAGGTCTACGAGCGGTACTTC,CASSVGQVYERYF,NA,TRBV10-2,TRBJ2-7,TRBD1
TGTGCCAGCAGTCTTACAGGGGACGTCTCCTACGAGCAGTACTTC,CASSLTGDVSYEQYF,NA,TRBV12-3/TRBV12-4,TRBJ2-7,TRBD1
TGTGCCAGCAGCTTAACTCCTAGCCCAGATACGCAGTATTTT,CASSLTPSPDTQYF,NA,TRBV7-3,TRBJ2-3,NA
TGTGCCAGCAGTTATAGGGCACCACAGCGGCTCCTAAGACCCCCCTACAATGAGCAGTTCTTC,CASSYRAPQRLLRPPYNEQFF,many,TRBV27,TRBJ2-1,NA
TGTGCCAGCAGCCAATTAGAGGGGTCCGGGACAATGTATTTT,CASSQLEGSGTMYF,NA,TRBV16,TRBJ1-5,NA
TGCGCCAGCAGCTTGGCGCCTAGCGGGGGAAACAATGAGCAGTTCTTC,CASSLAPSGGNNEQFF,NA,TRBV5-1,TRBJ2-1,TRBD2
TGTGCCAGCAGCTTAGGGACAGGGAGTATCCCCGGGGAGCTGTTTTTT,CASSLGTGSIPGELFF,few,TRBV7-3,TRBJ2-2,TRBD1
TGTGCCAGCAGTCTCCGGGCCTCCTCCTCTGGGGCCAACGTCCTGACTTTC,CASSLRASSSGANVLTF,NA,TRBV28,TRBJ2-6,NA
TGTGCCAGCAGCGTAGGTCTTCACACAGATACGCAGTATTTT,CASSVGLHTDTQYF,NA,TRBV9,TRBJ2-3,NA
TGTGCCAGCAGTTACTCCGGCAGGGGGCCCTACGAGCAGTACTTC,CASSYSGRGPYEQYF,few,TRBV6-5,TRBJ2-7,TRBD1
TGTGCCAGCAGCGTTCAGTCGAACACTGAAGCTTTCTTT,CASSVQSNTEAFF,NA,TRBV7-3,TRBJ1-1,NA
TGTGCCAGCAGCCAAGATCGGGCAGGGCCCGGGGAGCTGTTTTTT,CASSQDRAGPGELFF,once,TRBV3-1,TRBJ2-2,NA
TGTGCCAGCAGTTCACTAGCGGGGGGGCAAGAGACCCAGTACTTC,CASSSLAGGQETQYF,many,TRBV6-2/TRBV6-3,TRBJ2-5,TRBD2
TGTGCCAGCACACCAGACAGGGCCGATACGCAGTATTTT,CASTPDRADTQYF,few,TRBV11-2,TRBJ2-3,TRBD1
TGCGCCAGCAGCTTGGCCCAGGGGGAGGGACCGGCTTTCTTT,CASSLAQGEGPAFF,NA,TRBV5-1,TRBJ1-1,TRBD1
TGCGCCAGCAGCTTGGGGGGCAGTACAAGCACAGATACGCAGTATTTT,CASSLGGSTSTDTQYF,few,TRBV5-1,TRBJ2-3,NA
TGTGCCAGCAGCGCTACCGGGACATCCCAAGAGACCCAGTACTTC,CASSATGTSQETQYF,many,TRBV7-8,TRBJ2-5,NA
TGCGCCAGCAGCTTGGAAACTACCACAGATACGCAGTATTTT,CASSLETTTDTQYF,NA,TRBV5-1,TRBJ2-3,NA
TGTGCCAGCAGTCCACGGGACAGGGTGTTTGGCTCTGGGGCCAACGTCCTGACTTTC,CASSPRDRVFGSGANVLTF,few,TRBV28,TRBJ2-6,TRBD1
TGCAGCGTTGCAGGGTTTGACGAGCAGTACTTC,CSVAGFDEQYF,few,TRBV29-1,TRBJ2-7,NA
TGCAGTGCTAGAGCTCCCTTAGCGGATACGCAGTATTTT,CSARAPLADTQYF,NA,TRBV20-1,TRBJ2-3,NA
TGTGCCAGCAGCTTAGAGCTAGCCCGACAGCAGTACTTC,CASSLELARQQYF,NA,TRBV7-2,TRBJ2-7,NA
TGTGCCAGCAGCTTGACTAGTGTCGCCTACGAGCAGTACTTC,CASSLTSVAYEQYF,NA,TRBV7-6,TRBJ2-7,NA
TGTGCCAGCAACCTAGGGGTGATCTCCTACAATGAGCAGTTCTTC,CASNLGVISYNEQFF,many,TRBV7-2,TRBJ2-1,NA
TGTGCCAGCAGCTCCGATCGAGCGGCCGGGGAGCTGTTTTTT,CASSSDRAAGELFF,few,TRBV7-9,TRBJ2-2,NA